The present T cell receptor (beta chain) was sequenced within a study of blood T cells in healthy people across ages. General observations from the study: When set beside aged donors, long-lived donors presented more naive CD4+ cells and higher diversity. Researchers deemed the diversity estimates from one million T cells underestimates.

The second PCR ran about 6 to 11 cycles with a sample-barcoded 5' primer and J-beta primers. Every sample returned 2.5 million or more CDR3-containing paired-end reads. TCRdb re-called the 5' RACE reads with MiXCR, one entry per CDR3 protein. The sample has 700,000 or so distinct CDR3 sequences, about 43% seen once. V gave up 5 bases and J gave up 6 bases; unmatched junction bases: 5. The CDR3 loop spans 13 amino acids. Germline V gene lookup returns CDR1 SGHTA and CDR2 FQGNSA. This clonotype has just a few counts. Antigen unknown. All donors came from Russia, were Caucasian and healthy, and spanned ages roughly 6 to 100.

Sequenced sample: blood. The chain employs TRBV7-2 and TRBJ2-7; TRBD1 aligns across 9 bases. The clonotype was recovered from an older man in good health. CDR3 sequence: CASSRDRDSEQYF. As DNA, the CDR3 is TGTGCCAGCAGCCGGGACAGGGATTCCGAGCAGTACTTC.